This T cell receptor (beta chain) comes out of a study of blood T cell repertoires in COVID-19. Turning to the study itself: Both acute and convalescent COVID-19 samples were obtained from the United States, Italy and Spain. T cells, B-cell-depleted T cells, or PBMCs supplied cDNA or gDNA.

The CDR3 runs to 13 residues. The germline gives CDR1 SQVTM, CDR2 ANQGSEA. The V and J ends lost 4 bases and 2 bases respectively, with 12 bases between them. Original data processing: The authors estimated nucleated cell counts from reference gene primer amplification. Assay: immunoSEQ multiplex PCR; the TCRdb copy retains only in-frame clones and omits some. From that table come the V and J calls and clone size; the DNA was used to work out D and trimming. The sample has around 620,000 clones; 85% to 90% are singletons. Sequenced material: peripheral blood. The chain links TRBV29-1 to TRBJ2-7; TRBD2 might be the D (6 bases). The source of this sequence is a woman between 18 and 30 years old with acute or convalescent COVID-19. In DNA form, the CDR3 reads TGCAGCGTTGGGGGGGTCCAGACCTACGAGCAGTACTTC. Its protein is CSVGGVQTYEQYF.